This T cell receptor beta chain was found in a study of OX40 agonist ivuxolimab in advanced cancers. Study-wide findings and caveats: CD8+ T cells were the subset that, on average, had more expanded clones than CD4+.

V lost 4 bases and J 6 bases, leaving 16 bases between the germline ends. The CDR3 length is 15 residues. Germline-derived CDR1 and CDR2 are GTSNPN and SVGIG (reference sequence). Comments on this clone: Its specificity is not known.

The assay was immunoSEQ multiplex PCR, and TCRdb's table has in-frame clones only and misses some. The sample holds roughly 93,000 clones, under 95% seen once. This receptor was obtained from an adult with an advanced solid tumor such as melanoma, head and neck, liver or kidney cancer. The material was CD4+ or CD8+ T cells sorted from blood, obtained in a trial of the OX40 agonist ivuxolimab. J is TRBJ1-6 and V is TRBV30, with D perhaps TRBD1 (5 bases). As DNA, the CDR3 is TGTGCCTGGAAGCTGCCGGGGGGACGTAATTCACCCCTCCACTTT. Residues: CAWKLPGGRNSPLHF.